This TCR beta chain appears in the sequencing data of a study of fetal regulatory T cell absence and autoimmunity. Overall study context: Without clinical diabetes, IPEX patients showed exocrine pancreas autoimmunity.

Worth noting for this clone: Its antigen remains unknown.

Sequencing was performed with immunoSEQ multiplex PCR; in TCRdb, only in-frame clones are kept and a portion is missing. The sample carries about 95,000 clones, about 78% recorded once. V dropped 7 bases and J dropped 8 bases, with 10 bases sitting between them. CDR3 length: 10 amino acids. CDR1 and CDR2 from the germline V gene are DFQATT and SNEGSKA (reference sequence). Notes on the study in general: The oligoclonal enrichment was interpreted as supporting antigen-driven pancreatic autoimmunity before birth in IPEX syndrome.

J is TRBJ2-3 and V is TRBV20-1; D is possibly TRBD1 (5 bases). Sample: pancreas tissue. The sequence came from a male donor with IPEX syndrome. The CDR3 protein is CSGGVGTQYF. The CDR3 DNA sequence: TGCAGTGGGGGCGTCGGTACGCAGTATTTT.